The text below deals with one TCR beta chain. Its antigen is unidentified. The CDR3 runs to 13 residues. Trimming cost V 4 bases and J 1 base, with 7 bases left between them. From germline, CDR1 is KGHDR and CDR2 SFDVKD. TCRdb re-called the RT-PCR reads with MiXCR, one entry per CDR3 protein. The sample yields about 830,000 distinct CDR3 sequences, about 18% seen once. The data are from a study of response to subunit inactivated influenza vaccine. Study-wide results and caveats: T cells newly recruited by each seasonal influenza vaccination are few, the authors suggested.

This clonotype was obtained from a man aged 45 to 65 who received an inactivated influenza vaccine. This specimen was PBMCs from blood, taken around 5 days after vaccination. V usage is TRBV24-1 and J usage is TRBJ2-7; no clear D gene. In DNA, the CDR3 is TGTGCCACCAGTGACCCTGGGTCCTACGAGCAGTACTTC. This sequence encodes CATSDPGSYEQYF.